A selection of T cell receptor beta chains follows, all from one sample in a study of cytomegalovirus exposure and HLA in healthy donors. Clones were read by immunoSEQ multiplex PCR, and TCRdb kept only the in-frame ones, dropping some. In the table there are roughly 150,000 clones, 76% of which are singletons. What was sequenced was PBMCs. The receptor set was obtained from a man aged 40-49 years in good health and CMV-seronegative. Each CDR3 is given with its conserved first and last residue. D genes are given only for firm matches. Rows may omit the clone size; those that give it use once, few, many or a size class.

.,TRBJ2-5,TRBV14,TRBD1,TGTGCCAGCAGCCAAGACTCGGTGGACAGGGTACAAGAGACCCAGTACTTC,CASSQDSVDRVQETQYF
.,TRBJ1-6,TRBV4-1,TRBD1,TGCGCCAGCAGCCAAGCTTGGGACAGGGGAAATTCACCCCTCCACTTT,CASSQAWDRGNSPLHF
.,TRBJ2-3,TRBV7-9,.,TGTGCCAGCACCCAGGCGGGGCCAGATACGCAGTATTTT,CASTQAGPDTQYF
.,TRBJ2-7,TRBV2,.,TGTGCCAGCAGTGCAGGCAGGGGATCCTACGAGCAGTACTTC,CASSAGRGSYEQYF
.,TRBJ2-2,TRBV6-5,TRBD1,TGTGCCAGCACCAGGACAGGGAGATACACCGGGGAGCTGTTTTTT,CASTRTGRYTGELFF
.,TRBJ1-1,TRBV18,.,TGTGCCAGCTCACCATGGGACTATGAAGCTTTCTTT,CASSPWDYEAFF
.,TRBJ2-3,TRBV11-3,TRBD1,TGTGCCAGCAGCTTAGACCTGCTCGGGACAGGGTCAGATACGCAGTATTTT,CASSLDLLGTGSDTQYF
.,TRBJ2-7,TRBV4-2,TRBD2,TGTGCCAGCAGCCAAGTTACTTTAGCGGGAGGTCCCGCCGAGCAGTACTTC,CASSQVTLAGGPAEQYF
.,TRBJ2-2,TRBV9,TRBD1,TGTGCCAGCAGCGCCTGGGGACAGGGAACCGGGGAGCTGTTTTTT,CASSAWGQGTGELFF
.,TRBJ1-6,TRBV10-2,TRBD1,TGCGCCAGCGCTGGACAGGGGGCAGCTATGGATAATTCACCCCTCCACTTT,CASAGQGAAMDNSPLHF
many,TRBJ1-5,TRBV5-4,.,TGTGCCAGCAGCCGGGAGGCGGGACAGCCCCAGCATTTT,CASSREAGQPQHF
once,TRBJ1-4,TRBV5-4,TRBD1,TGTGCCAGCAGCTTGTCCAGGGGGCATGAAAAACTGTTTTTT,CASSLSRGHEKLFF
.,TRBJ2-5,TRBV5-4,.,TGTGCCAGCGGCGAGAGGGAGACCCAGTACTTC,CASGERETQYF
.,TRBJ1-1,TRBV29-1,.,TGCAGCGCCCTAGTTGGCACTGAAGCTTTCTTT,CSALVGTEAFF
.,TRBJ2-7,TRBV10-3,TRBD1,TGTGCCATCAGTGAGTTACACCGGGACAGGGGGTATTACGAGCAGTACTTC,CAISELHRDRGYYEQYF
.,TRBJ2-3,TRBV5-1,TRBD2,TGCGCCAGCAGCTTGACCAGCGGGGTTTCAGATACGCAGTATTTT,CASSLTSGVSDTQYF
.,TRBJ1-4,TRBV6-5,.,TGTGCCAGCAGTTACTCTGGGGCGGTGATGAATGAAAAACTGTTTTTT,CASSYSGAVMNEKLFF
.,TRBJ2-1,TRBV29-1,.,TGCAGCGTAGCGATGAGGGGGTACAATGAGCAGTTCTTC,CSVAMRGYNEQFF
.,TRBJ2-1,TRBV11-2,TRBD2,TGTGCCAGCAGCTTATGGCGGGGGGATAATGAGCAGTTCTTC,CASSLWRGDNEQFF